Ten or more counts support the clone carrying this T cell receptor (beta chain). Germline loops: CDR1 SGHTA, CDR2 FQGTGA. V was cut by 5 bases and J by 6 bases, with 22 bases left in between. The CDR3 has 16 residues. The sample originates from a study of T cells in Graves' hyperthyroidism and ophthalmopathy. RNA transcripts were the template for amplifying TCR beta CDR3 regions. The HTBI set primed first-round TCR CDR3 RT-PCR. Using its own MiXCR run on the multiplex PCR reads, TCRdb lists one record per CDR3 protein. The sample carries 530,000 or so distinct CDR3 sequences, around 42% recorded once. Hyperthyroidism in the patients, aged 18 to 65, was newly diagnosed and under 2 months in duration. Exclusion of a patient resulted from uncontrolled infection, other autoimmune disease, pregnancy or lactation. Each diagnosis drew on symptoms, thyroxine, TRAb, thyroid ultrasound and orbital computed tomography findings.

Sequenced: peripheral blood or thyroid tissue (not recorded which). The chain joins TRBV7-3 to TRBJ1-2, with D perhaps TRBD1 (6 bases). This clonotype was sampled from a woman younger than 35 with Graves' hyperthyroidism. The CDR3 sequence: CASSRGLDSSSNGYTF. The CDR3 coding sequence is TGTGCCAGCAGCCGCGGACTGGACAGTTCCTCGAATGGCTACACCTTC.